These 21 T cell receptor beta chains share one sample of origin, sequenced in a study of long-term antiretroviral therapy in people with HIV. Run at survey level, the immunoSEQ assay was version v3.0. TCRdb's copy holds only in-frame clones and misses some; the assay was immunoSEQ multiplex PCR. The data contain about 26,000 clones, approximately 81% of them singletons. The specimen was unsorted PBMCs, collected 4.8 to 5 years after starting antiretroviral therapy. The receptor set was obtained from a man aged 35 to 55 with HIV.

The V call is TRBV20-1, the J call TRBJ2-5, with no clear D. The V gene lost 5 bases and the J gene lost 3 bases, with 7 bases spanning the gap. CDR3 length equals 11 residues. CDR1 and CDR2 from the germline V gene are DFQATT and SNEGSKA (reference sequence). The CDR3 region has the DNA TGCAGTGCTCGCCAGGAAGAGACCCAGTACTTC. Translated, it gives CSARQEETQYF.

The CDR3 sequence: CASSLTGTGLNEQFF. In DNA, the CDR3 is TGCGCCAGCAGCTTAACCGGGACAGGGTTGAATGAGCAGTTCTTC. The chain links TRBV5-1 to TRBJ2-1; TRBD1 matches at 9 bases. The CDR3 extends over 15 amino acids. The germline V gene encodes CDR1 SGHRS and CDR2 YFSETQ. J gave up 7 bases and V 2 bases, and 7 bases lay outside the gene matches.

As DNA, the CDR3 is TGTGCCAGTAGTTTCGACAGCTATGGCTACACCTTC. Translating it yields CASSFDSYGYTF. This rearrangement joins TRBV19 to TRBJ1-2, with TRBD1 as a possible D gene (5 bases). Germline CDR1 reads LNHDA; CDR2 reads SQIVND (reference sequence). The CDR3 contains 12 residues. With 5 bases removed from V and 4 bases from J, the gap between germline ends came to 8 bases. Using reference TRBV19 and TRBJ1-2 for the parts outside the CDR3, the full variable domain is DGGITQSPKYLFRKEGQNVTLSCEQNLNHDAMYWYRQDPGQGLRLIYYSQIVNDFQKGDIAEGYSVSREKKESFPLTVTSAQKNPTAFYLCASSFDSYGYTFGSGTRLTVV.

V usage is TRBV7-6 and J usage is TRBJ1-5, with 10 nucleotides matching TRBD1. The CDR3 has 14 amino acids. The J segment lost 4 bases and the V segment lost 4 bases, leaving 1 base of the junction unmatched. Germline values: CDR1 SGHVS, CDR2 FNYEAQ. CDR3 bases: TGTGCCAGCAGCTCGGGACAGGGGAATCAGCCCCAGCATTTT. Its translation is CASSSGQGNQPQHF. Full variable domain (missing parts from reference TRBV7-6 and TRBJ1-5): GAGVSQSPRYKVTKRGQDVALRCDPISGHVSLYWYRQALGQGPEFLTYFNYEAQQDKSGLPNDRFSAERPEGSISTLTIQRTEQRDSAMYRCASSSGQGNQPQHFGDGTRLSIL.

The chain couples TRBV5-1 to TRBJ1-2; 8 nucleotides match TRBD1. The CDR3 runs 13 residues. Germline assignment: CDR1 SGHRS and CDR2 YFSETQ. With 2 bases clipped from V and 4 bases from J, the junction kept 1 base outside the gene matches. CDR3 amino acids: CASSFGTGYGYTF. CDR3 DNA sequence: TGCGCCAGCAGCTTCGGGACAGGCTATGGCTACACCTTC.

The rearrangement links TRBV25-1 to TRBJ2-7, with 14 positions matching TRBD2. J gave up 0 bases and V 4 bases, and 8 bases lay outside the gene matches. CDR1 MGHDK and CDR2 SYGVNS come from the germline V gene. This CDR3 region has 18 residues. The CDR3 nucleotides are TGTGCCAGCAGTGGCCGGACTAGCGGGAGGCAAATCTCCTACGAGCAGTACTTC. Encoded protein: CASSGRTSGRQISYEQYF.

The chain joins TRBV2 to TRBJ2-1, with 12 bases identical to TRBD2. Germline CDR1 and CDR2: SNHLY and FYNNEI. This CDR3 spans 15 amino acids. V dropped 8 bases and J dropped 4; count of bases not matched to a gene: 6. In nucleotides, the CDR3 is TGTGCCAGCCTCCATGGGACTAGCGGGTACAATGAGCAGTTCTTC. Translating it yields CASLHGTSGYNEQFF. The full variable domain, with the rest looked up from reference TRBV2 and TRBJ2-1, is EPEVTQTPSHQVTQMGQEVILRCVPISNHLYFYWYRQILGQKVEFLVSFYNNEISEKSEIFDDQFSVERPDGSNFTLKIRSTKLEDSAMYFCASLHGTSGYNEQFFGPGTRLTVL.

The gene calls are TRBV5-1 and TRBJ2-1; 14 bases map to TRBD2. Unmatched junction bases numbered 4, after V lost 4 bases and J lost 7 bases. The CDR3 loop spans 15 amino acids. CDR1 is SGHRS and CDR2 is YFSETQ in the germline V gene. The CDR3 region has the DNA TGCGCCAGCAGCCATGGGACTAGCGGGGGAAATGAGCAGTTCTTC. Encoded protein: CASSHGTSGGNEQFF.

This clone turned up a few times. This chain joins TRBV5-5 and TRBJ2-7; 8 bases match TRBD1. Germline V CDR1 and CDR2: SGHKS, YYEKEE (reference sequence). The junction had 2 bases not matched to a gene; V was cut back by 3 bases and J by 6 bases. This CDR3 region has 12 residues. The CDR3 region is CASSSTGAEQYF. In DNA, the CDR3 is TGTGCCAGCAGCTCGACAGGGGCCGAGCAGTACTTC.

This clone rates as medium-sized (0.01 to 0.1%). The V call is TRBV15, the J call TRBJ2-3; 9 nucleotides line up with TRBD1. V lost 0 bases, J lost 4 bases, and 5 bases stayed unmatched. The germline CDR1 and CDR2 sequences are LNHNV and YYDKDF (reference sequence). The CDR3 loop spans 16 amino acids. CDR3 in DNA: TGTGCCACCAGCAGAGATAAAGGGACAGGGTCAGATACGCAGTATTTT. Its translation: CATSRDKGTGSDTQYF.

The chain employs TRBV10-2 and TRBJ1-1, with D tentatively TRBD1 (5 bases). The V gene lost 5 bases and the J gene lost 1 base, with 8 bases spanning the gap. The CDR3 runs 13 residues. The germline V gene encodes CDR1 WSHSY and CDR2 SAAADI. CDR3 loop: CASSFQGNTEAFF. The CDR3 coding sequence is TGCGCCAGCAGTTTCCAGGGGAACACTGAAGCTTTCTTT.

This chain joins TRBV5-1 and TRBJ2-7; D might be TRBD1 or TRBD2, each matching 5 bases. Germline CDR1 is SGHRS and CDR2 is YFSETQ. This CDR3 spans 14 amino acids. Trimming removed 2 bases at V and 0 bases at J, with 9 bases between. CDR3 protein: CASSLSGTSYEQYF. CDR3 DNA sequence: TGCGCCAGCAGCTTATCCGGGACCTCCTACGAGCAGTACTTC. The full variable domain, completed using reference TRBV5-1 and TRBJ2-7, is KAGVTQTPRYLIKTRGQQVTLSCSPISGHRSVSWYQQTPGQGLQFLFEYFSETQRNKGNFPGRFSGRQFSNSRSEMNVSTLELGDSALYLCASSLSGTSYEQYFGPGTRLTVT.

This chain uses TRBV25-1 with TRBJ2-1; TRBD1 aligns across 10 bases. The CDR3 runs 14 residues. V was clipped by 7 bases and J by 4 bases; unmatched bases: 4. Germline V gene sequence: CDR1 MGHDK, CDR2 SYGVNS. CDR3 in amino acids: CASKRTGGYNEQFF. As DNA, the CDR3 is TGTGCCAGCAAAAGGACAGGGGGGTACAATGAGCAGTTCTTC.

This clone was observed a few times. This chain links TRBV27 with TRBJ1-1, with TRBD1 matching over 8 bases. The ends lost 6 bases at V and 4 bases at J; junction bases unmatched: 1. The CDR3 is 12 residues long. Germline CDR1 and CDR2: MNHEY and SMNVEV (reference sequence). CDR3 loop: CASRQGGTEAFF. CDR3 nucleotide sequence: TGTGCCAGCAGACAGGGGGGCACTGAAGCTTTCTTT.

CDR3: CASGVGRQAFNEQFF. CDR3 DNA sequence: TGTGCTAGTGGCGTAGGGAGACAAGCCTTCAATGAGCAGTTCTTC. The rearrangement joins TRBV12-5 to TRBJ2-1; a possible D gene is TRBD2 (5 bases). Deletions cut 6 bases from V and 6 bases from J, with 18 bases between. Germline-derived CDR1 and CDR2 are LGHNT and FRNRAP. This CDR3 spans 15 amino acids.

In the case of this clone: One junction end disagrees with the germline gene, perhaps due to a read error. The chain recombines TRBV4-2 with TRBJ2-1; tentative D call: TRBD2 (5 bases). There are 16 residues in the CDR3. Germline assignment: CDR1 LGHNA and CDR2 YNFKEQ. CDR3 DNA: TGTGCCAGCAGCCAAGAAGGCCGTCAACTAGTCCACCATGCGATCTTC. As protein: CASSQEGRQLVHHAIF.

In DNA form, the CDR3 reads TGTGCCAGCAGTACCACCATAGGGACAGGGGGCAGCTCTGGAAACACCATATATTTT. Translated: CASSTTIGTGGSSGNTIYF. V and J are TRBV28 and TRBJ1-3, with 12 bases aligning to TRBD1. V shed 5 bases and J 0 bases; nucleotides not matched to a gene: 11. CDR1 MDHEN and CDR2 SYDVKM come from the germline V gene. The CDR3 is 19 amino acids.

The genes are TRBV9 and TRBJ1-5; D not certain. V gave up 0 bases and J gave up 1 base, with 8 bases separating them. Germline V gene data show CDR1 as SGDLS and CDR2 as YYNGEE. The CDR3 has 15 residues. Written as DNA, the CDR3 is TGTGCCAGCAGCGTAGACGGCAAGAGCAATCAGCCCCAGCATTTT. This codes for CASSVDGKSNQPQHF.

This clone was observed a handful of times. The J gene is TRBJ1-3, the V gene TRBV18, with D unclear. CDR1 is KGHSH and CDR2 is LQKENI in the germline V gene. This CDR3 spans 15 amino acids. The V gene lost 9 bases and the J gene lost 2 bases, with 17 bases spanning the gap. The DNA for the CDR3 is TGTGCCAGTGGCCTCCTTGATGTCACTGGAAACACCATATATTTT. Translated: CASGLLDVTGNTIYF.

This chain uses TRBV2 with TRBJ1-2, with D maybe TRBD1 (5 bases). V gave up 1 base and J gave up 2 bases, with 11 bases separating them. This CDR3 has 15 residues. The germline CDR1 and CDR2 sequences are SNHLY and FYNNEI. CDR3 amino acids: CASSEGRGANYGYTF. In DNA form, the CDR3 reads TGTGCCAGCAGTGAAGGTCGCGGGGCGAACTATGGCTACACCTTC.

J is TRBJ1-3 and V is TRBV5-1; D gene ambiguous. The CDR3 covers 14 residues. The V gene lost 1 base and the J gene lost 8 bases, with 13 bases spanning the gap. Germline V lookup: CDR1 SGHRS, CDR2 YFSETQ. This CDR3 reads CASSLTLEQDTIYF. Here the CDR3 DNA reads TGCGCCAGCAGCTTGACCCTAGAGCAGGACACCATATATTTT.